The 31 T cell receptor beta chains given below trace back to one sample, sequenced in a study of identical twins (TCRdb year 2016). The library was made by 5' RACE. Reads for this sample came from an Illumina HiSeq 2000. TCRdb reprocessed the public reads (quality trimming at Q25 with fastp, clone calling with MiXCR) and kept in-frame beta chains. Rows with a matching CDR3 protein are joined into one entry that keeps the most common DNA and genes. The sample has around 530,000 distinct CDR3 sequences on record, about 16% of them singletons. The ten top clones hold roughly 0.46% of the sample. This sample was also put to use in a study of yellow fever vaccine responses in identical twins.

Specimen: CD4+ T cells sorted from blood. These receptors were taken from a woman between 18 and 29 years old in good health.

The V and J genes are TRBV9 and TRBJ2-5; D possibly corresponds to TRBD1 (8 bases). The germline CDR1 and CDR2 sequences are SGDLS and YYNGEE. CDR3 length: 16 amino acids. Trimming took off 2 bases at V and 4 bases at J, with 18 bases between the two ends. CDR3 sequence reads: CASSVGQGGVPETQYF. CDR3 nucleotides: TGTGCCAGCAGCGTCGGACAGGGAGGGGTTCCAGAGACCCAGTACTTC.

The chain uses TRBV6-5 and TRBJ1-1; D remains unclear. V was cut by 2 bases and J by 0 bases, with 10 bases left in between. CDR1 is MNHEY and CDR2 is SVGAGI in the germline V gene. This CDR3 has 15 amino acids. For the CDR3, the DNA is TGTGCCAGCAGTTACCAGACCGCCATGAACACTGAAGCTTTCTTT. Translated: CASSYQTAMNTEAFF.

This chain uses TRBV6-2 or TRBV6-3 with TRBJ2-7; a weak D match, TRBD1 (5 bases). The CDR3 is made up of 13 amino acids. Germline loops: CDR1 MNHEY, CDR2 SVGEGT. The CDR3 protein is CASSYDGASRLHV. As DNA, the CDR3 is TGTGCCAGCAGTTACGATGGGGCTAGTCGGCTTCACGTC.

The genes are TRBV29-1 and TRBJ2-1; D is ambiguous. V lost 2 bases and J lost 4, with 6 bases in between. The germline V gene encodes CDR1 SQVTM and CDR2 ANQGSEA. The CDR3 runs to 12 residues. The CDR3 DNA reads as TGCAGCGTTGAAAGGCAGTACAATGAGCAGTTCTTC. As protein: CSVERQYNEQFF.

This rearrangement joins TRBV7-9 to TRBJ2-7; 7 bases are shared with TRBD2. The V gene end was trimmed by 0 bases and the J gene end by 2 bases; junction bases not matched to a gene: 7. Germline V gene sequence: CDR1 SEHNR, CDR2 FQNEAQ (reference sequence). The CDR3 is 16 residues long. CDR3 sequence reads: CASSLAGGGSAYEQYF. CDR3 bases: TGTGCCAGCAGCTTAGCGGGTGGCGGGAGTGCCTACGAGCAGTACTTC.

This rearrangement joins TRBV3-1 to TRBJ2-1; D is unclear. V gave up 1 base and J gave up 12 bases, with 13 bases separating them. The germline V gene encodes CDR1 LGHDT and CDR2 YNNKEL (reference sequence). There are 13 residues in the CDR3. This chain's CDR3 is CASSQAPLGVQFF. The CDR3 coding sequence is TGTGCCAGCAGCCAAGCTCCCCTTGGAGTGCAGTTCTTC.

There are a few counts of this clonotype. V and J are TRBV20-1 and TRBJ1-1, with D possibly matching TRBD1 (5 bases). The CDR3 has 13 amino acids. Germline lookup yields CDR1 DFQATT and CDR2 SNEGSKA (reference sequence). V was pared by 3 bases and J by 3 bases, with 11 bases between. DNA of the CDR3: TGCAGTGCTAGTAAGGGGATGGACACTGAAGCTTTCTTT. This sequence encodes CSASKGMDTEAFF.

This chain uses TRBV7-2 with TRBJ2-2; weak D call: TRBD1 (5 bases). Germline V gene sequence: CDR1 SGHTA, CDR2 FQGNSA. V lost 4 bases and J lost 6, with 9 bases in between. The CDR3 covers 13 residues. In DNA, the CDR3 is TGTGCCAGCAGCTCACAGGTCCCCGGGGAGCTGTTTTTT. It specifies CASSSQVPGELFF.

The J gene is TRBJ2-3, the V gene TRBV20-1, with TRBD2 identical over 14 bases. Germline V gene sequence: CDR1 DFQATT, CDR2 SNEGSKA (reference sequence). Losses at the gene ends were 5 bases for V and 3 bases for J; bases not matched to a gene: 7. The CDR3 has 16 amino acids. The CDR3 region has the DNA TGCAGTGCTCGACTAGCGGGAGGGGCCGGTACAGATACGCAGTATTTT. This encodes CSARLAGGAGTDTQYF.

This clonotype has only a few counts. The rearrangement links TRBV9 to TRBJ2-3; D might be TRBD2 (5 bases). CDR3 length: 15 residues. Germline V CDR1 and CDR2: SGDLS, YYNGEE. Deletions cut 0 bases from V and 0 bases from J, with 8 bases between. In DNA form, the CDR3 reads TGTGCCAGCAGCGTAGCCCAGCGGAGCACAGATACGCAGTATTTT. Its protein product is CASSVAQRSTDTQYF.

This clonotype was counted between two and nine times. J is TRBJ2-7 and V is TRBV5-6, with D uncertain. This CDR3 comprises 15 residues. Germline lookup yields CDR1 SGHDT and CDR2 YYEEEE. Trimming removed 6 bases from V and 1 base from J, with 17 bases in between. The CDR3, as DNA: TGTGCCAGCACCCGCCTGGACGTTAGATCCTACGAGCAGTACTTC. As protein: CASTRLDVRSYEQYF.

In this sample, this clonotype turned up a few times. The rearrangement joins TRBV27 to TRBJ2-1, with TRBD2 matching over 10 bases. Trimming removed 4 bases from V and 9 bases from J; junction bases left unmatched: 6. The CDR3 has 14 residues. CDR1 is MNHEY, CDR2 SMNVEV, per germline (reference sequence). As DNA, the CDR3 is TGTGCCAGCAGTTCCCGGGGACTAGCGAGTGAGCAGTTCTTC. Encoded protein: CASSSRGLASEQFF.

V gene TRBV28 combines with J gene TRBJ2-5; 7 nucleotides line up with TRBD2. V gave up 5 bases and J gave up 0 bases; unmatched junction bases: 3. The CDR3 covers 14 residues. Germline CDR1 reads MDHEN; CDR2 reads SYDVKM. CDR3 nucleotide sequence: TGTGCCAGCAGTAGGAGCGGGGACCAAGAGACCCAGTACTTC. Encoded protein: CASSRSGDQETQYF.

The rearrangement uses TRBV20-1 and TRBJ2-1, with no clear D. V shed 0 bases and J shed 6 bases, with 6 bases lying between them. Per the germline V gene, CDR1 is DFQATT and CDR2 is SNEGSKA (reference sequence). This CDR3 contains 12 residues. The CDR3 here is CSARDWSNEQFF. In nucleotides, the CDR3 is TGCAGTGCTAGAGATTGGAGCAATGAGCAGTTCTTC.

This clonotype was recorded many times. The CDR3, as DNA: TGTGCCAGCAGCTTATCATTAGCCAAAAACATTCAGTACTTC. Amino acids: CASSLSLAKNIQYF. The J gene is TRBJ2-4, the V gene TRBV7-2; D is unresolved. Trimming removed 2 bases from V and 0 bases from J, with 5 bases in between. Per the germline V gene, CDR1 is SGHTA and CDR2 is FQGNSA. This CDR3 region has 14 residues.

The rearrangement uses TRBV28 and TRBJ1-6, with D unclear. Germline CDR1 is MDHEN and CDR2 is SYDVKM. The V gene lost 6 bases and the J gene lost 0 bases, with 12 bases spanning the gap. The CDR3 is made up of 16 amino acids. The CDR3 protein is CASRDFLSSYNSPLHF. The DNA for the CDR3 is TGTGCCAGCAGGGACTTCTTGAGCTCCTATAATTCACCCCTCCACTTT.

The genes are TRBV3-1 and TRBJ2-7; 12 nucleotides line up with TRBD2. Germline V CDR1 and CDR2: LGHDT, YNNKEL (reference sequence). CDR3 length equals 15 residues. The V gene end was trimmed by 2 bases and the J gene end by 7 bases; junction bases not matched to a gene: 6. CDR3 sequence reads: CASSQRLAGVGEQYF. CDR3 DNA sequence: TGTGCCAGCAGCCAAAGACTAGCGGGAGTGGGAGAGCAGTACTTC.

This clonotype showed up many times. V usage is TRBV20-1 and J usage is TRBJ2-1; TRBD2 agrees at 8 bases. The length of the CDR3 is 13 residues. V trimming: 3 bases; J trimming: 2 bases; junction bases outside the gene matches: 0. Germline V gives CDR1 DFQATT, CDR2 SNEGSKA (reference sequence). The CDR3 DNA reads as TGCAGTGCTAGCGGGGGGGCCTACAATGAGCAGTTCTTC. Its translation is CSASGGAYNEQFF.

This clonotype was recorded at least ten times. This chain links TRBV20-1 with TRBJ2-1, with 9 nucleotides matching TRBD1. The CDR3 runs to 14 residues. J gave up 9 bases and V 6 bases, and 12 bases lay outside the gene matches. Germline CDR1 DFQATT, CDR2 SNEGSKA (reference sequence). CDR3 bases: TGCAGTGCGAATCCGGGACAGGGTGTTCGTGAGCAGTTCTTC. It encodes CSANPGQGVREQFF.

V usage is TRBV27 and J usage is TRBJ2-1, with a possible D match to TRBD2 (5 bases). This CDR3 spans 14 amino acids. Trimming shortened V by 6 bases and J by 7 bases, and 16 bases separated the two germline ends. Looked up from germline, CDR1 is MNHEY and CDR2 is SMNVEV (reference sequence). DNA for the CDR3: TGTGCCAGCAGGGGAGCGGTCACCGGGAATGAGCAGTTCTTC. Its protein product is CASRGAVTGNEQFF.

The V call is TRBV10-3, the J call TRBJ2-1; D gene unclear. V was shortened by 3 bases and J by 4 bases, with 10 bases between the two germline ends. The CDR3 length is 14 residues. Per the germline V gene, CDR1 is ENHRY and CDR2 is SYGVKD. The CDR3 DNA sequence: TGTGCCATCAGTGAAGGGCTATCATACAATGAGCAGTTCTTC. It is translated as CAISEGLSYNEQFF.

The gene calls are TRBV12-3 or TRBV12-4 and TRBJ2-7; TRBD2 is a possible D gene (5 bases). This CDR3 region has 14 residues. V shed 4 bases and J shed 2 bases, with 12 bases lying between them. The CDR3 DNA reads TGTGCCAGCAGTTCTAGCATAGGACCCTACGAGCAGTACGTC. It specifies CASSSSIGPYEQYV.

This clonotype appeared many times. The CDR3 DNA reads TGTGCCAGCAGTCAGGGAGGGGGCGAGCAGTACGTC. Encoded protein: CASSQGGGEQYV. This chain links TRBV12-3 or TRBV12-4 with TRBJ2-7; D possibly corresponds to TRBD2 (7 bases). Trimming cost V 5 bases and J 6 bases, with 11 bases left between them. The CDR3 consists of 12 residues.

The V and J genes are TRBV19 and TRBJ1-4; D call uncertain. The CDR3 is 13 residues long. V lost 10 bases to trimming and J lost 3 bases, with 12 bases between them. CDR1 and CDR2 (germline): LNHDA, SQIVND (reference sequence). The CDR3 loop reads CATRVGANEKLFF. For the CDR3, the DNA is TGTGCCACCCGCGTAGGAGCTAATGAAAAACTGTTTTTT.

This clonotype has only a few counts. The V gene is TRBV20-1, the J gene TRBJ2-2; 9 bases are shared with TRBD1. The V gene end was trimmed by 5 bases and the J gene end by 1 base; junction bases not matched to a gene: 2. CDR1 and CDR2 from the germline V gene are DFQATT and SNEGSKA (reference sequence). CDR3 length: 14 residues. The CDR3, as DNA: TGCAGTGCTGGGGACAGGGTGAACACCGGGGAGCTGTTTTTT. This encodes CSAGDRVNTGELFF.

V usage is TRBV3-1 and J usage is TRBJ2-1; D ambiguous. V was pared by 1 base and J by 4 bases, with 11 bases between. CDR1 is LGHDT and CDR2 is YNNKEL in the germline V gene (reference sequence). This CDR3 has 15 amino acids. The CDR3 sequence: CASSQGRNPYNEQFF. CDR3 DNA: TGTGCCAGCAGCCAAGGTCGGAACCCGTACAATGAGCAGTTCTTC.

This clonotype was counted only a few times. The chain employs TRBV12-3 or TRBV12-4 and TRBJ2-7; TRBD2 aligns across 12 bases. The CDR3 consists of 16 residues. V trimming: 5 bases; J trimming: 4 bases; junction bases outside the gene matches: 9. The CDR3 bases are TGTGCCAGCAGTGCGGGACTAGCGGGTTTCTGGTACGAGCAGTACTTC. Translated, it gives CASSAGLAGFWYEQYF.

A few counts support this clonotype. The V and J genes are TRBV7-2 and TRBJ2-3, with 11 bases identical to TRBD2. Germline V lookup: CDR1 SGHTA, CDR2 FQGNSA. Germline trimming cut 0 bases from V and 2 bases from J; bases unmatched to any gene: 4. CDR3 length: 17 amino acids. The CDR3 protein is CASSLATSGAYTDTQYF. In nucleotides, the CDR3 is TGTGCCAGCAGCTTAGCGACTAGCGGGGCCTACACAGATACGCAGTATTTT.

The chain uses TRBV7-9 and TRBJ1-2; D not resolved. The germline V gene has CDR1 SEHNR and CDR2 FQNEAQ (reference sequence). V lost 4 bases, J lost 7 bases, and 13 bases lay in between. The CDR3 spans 13 residues. CDR3: CASSSVSWGGYTF. CDR3 sequence (DNA): TGTGCCAGCAGCTCCGTCTCGTGGGGTGGCTACACCTTC.

This clonotype was counted ten times or more. CDR3 DNA: TGCGCCAGCAGCCGCGGACAGGGGAACACTGAAGCTTTCTTT. Its translation: CASSRGQGNTEAFF. V is TRBV5-1 and J is TRBJ1-1; the match to TRBD1 covers 8 bases. The germline CDR1 and CDR2 sequences are SGHRS and YFSETQ. This CDR3 region has 14 residues. V lost 4 bases to trimming and J lost 1 base; unmatched junction nucleotides: 3.

V is TRBV11-1 and J is TRBJ2-7; D remains unclear. In germline, CDR1 is SGHAT, CDR2 FQDESV (reference sequence). V gave up 2 bases and J gave up 1 base, with 9 bases separating them. The CDR3 spans 14 residues. The DNA of the CDR3 is TGTGCCAGCAGCTTATCGGCAGCGTCCTACGAGCAGTACTTC. Amino acid sequence: CASSLSAASYEQYF.